Presented here are 16 T cell receptor beta chains from one specimen sequenced in a study of T cells in Graves' hyperthyroidism and ophthalmopathy. It was RNA transcripts that yielded the amplified TCR beta CDR3 regions. During a first-round RT-PCR of the TCR CDR3, the HTBI primer set was used. TCRdb independently ran MiXCR on the multiplex PCR reads; one entry per CDR3 protein. The data contain 620,000 or so distinct CDR3 sequences, about 14% of them singletons. The sample taken for sequencing was blood. The receptors stem from a woman in her fifties or sixties with Graves' ophthalmopathy.

Only one count was recorded for this clonotype. One end of the junction fails to match germline, which may point to a read error. The chain uses TRBV19 and TRBJ2-4, with TRBD1 as a possible D gene (6 bases). The CDR3 runs 16 residues. Looked up from germline, CDR1 is LNHDA and CDR2 is SQIVND (reference sequence). CDR3 loop: CASRSADSLAKNIQHF. The CDR3 DNA reads as TGTGCCAGTAGGTCCGCGGACAGCTTAGCCAAAAACATTCAGCACTTC. Combining the CDR3 with reference TRBV19 and TRBJ2-4 gives the whole variable domain DGGITQSPKYLFRKEGQNVTLSCEQNLNHDAMYWYRQDPGQGLRLIYYSQIVNDFQKGDIAEGYSVSREKKESFPLTVTSAQKNPTAFYLCASRSADSLAKNIQHFGAGTRLSVL.

This clonotype was observed many times. The chain uses TRBV7-3 and TRBJ2-3; 8 bases align to TRBD2. The CDR3 totals 16 residues. In germline, CDR1 is SGHTA, CDR2 FQGTGA. J gave up 2 bases and V 1 base, and 5 bases lay outside the gene matches. The CDR3, as DNA: TGTGCCAGCAGCTTAATTGCTAGCGGGCCCACAGATACGCAGTATTTT. This gives the protein CASSLIASGPTDTQYF.

This clonotype was counted a few times. The chain joins TRBV7-9 to TRBJ1-2; unclear D gene. Per the germline V gene, CDR1 is SEHNR and CDR2 is FQNEAQ (reference sequence). This CDR3 spans 15 amino acids. V was cut by 2 bases and J by 3 bases, with 13 bases left in between. The CDR3 sequence is CASSLIAGGDYGYTF. CDR3 DNA: TGTGCCAGCAGCTTAATCGCGGGAGGTGACTATGGCTACACCTTC.

This chain links TRBV19 with TRBJ2-1; 7 bases are shared with TRBD2. Germline V gene lookup returns CDR1 LNHDA and CDR2 SQIVND (reference sequence). The length of the CDR3 is 16 residues. Trimming removed 5 bases from V and 4 bases from J; junction bases left unmatched: 11. The DNA for the CDR3 is TGTGCCAGTAGTCCTCCGGTCGGGAGGCTGTACAATGAGCAGTTCTTC. Its translation is CASSPPVGRLYNEQFF.

There are a few counts of this clonotype. This chain connects TRBV30 to TRBJ2-4; D may be TRBD1 (5 bases). Trimming took 0 bases from V and 8 from J, leaving 14 bases between them. CDR3 length: 14 amino acids. The V gene's germline CDR1 is GTSNPN and CDR2 SVGIG (reference sequence). The CDR3 DNA reads as TGTGCCTGGAGTGTGCAGGGTGGGGTGGACATTCAGTACTTC. Amino acids: CAWSVQGGVDIQYF.

This clonotype was counted many times. The chain combines TRBV3-1 with TRBJ1-2; 7 bases are shared with TRBD1. This CDR3 region has 14 residues. The ends lost 0 bases at V and 2 bases at J; junction bases unmatched: 0. Germline V CDR1 and CDR2: LGHDT, YNNKEL (reference sequence). CDR3 loop: CASSQETGNYGYTF. The CDR3, as DNA: TGTGCCAGCAGCCAAGAGACAGGGAACTATGGCTACACCTTC.

This clonotype was detected many times. V usage is TRBV2 and J usage is TRBJ2-7, with 12 bases matching TRBD1. Germline loops: CDR1 SNHLY, CDR2 FYNNEI. J gave up 7 bases and V 6 bases, and 13 bases lay outside the gene matches. There are 16 residues in the CDR3. CDR3 DNA: TGTGCCAGCAGAGCGACTATGGGACAGGGGGCCAAGGAGCAGTACTTC. Translating gives CASRATMGQGAKEQYF.

There are many counts of this clonotype. The chain links TRBV28 to TRBJ2-7, with TRBD1 matching over 11 bases. The CDR3 runs to 16 residues. The trim removed 3 bases at V and 7 bases at J, leaving 11 bases unmatched. Germline V gene sequence: CDR1 MDHEN, CDR2 SYDVKM. Written as DNA, the CDR3 is TGTGCCAGCAGTTTCAGGACAGGGGGCCTCCGGGGGGAGCAGTACTTC. It specifies CASSFRTGGLRGEQYF.

This clonotype was detected many times. J is TRBJ2-7 and V is TRBV6-2 or TRBV6-3; D is uncertain. This CDR3 has 12 residues. The ends were cut back, 0 bases at V and 9 bases at J, with 9 bases in the middle. Germline loops: CDR1 MNHEY, CDR2 SVGEGT. The CDR3, as DNA: TGTGCCAGCAGTTACTCGCGTGTGTTGCAGTACTTC. Translation gives CASSYSRVLQYF.

CDR3 sequence: CASSQDNQAGDTGELFF. The CDR3, as DNA: TGCGCCAGCAGCCAAGATAATCAAGCGGGGGACACCGGGGAGCTGTTTTTT. The chain links TRBV4-3 to TRBJ2-2; 8 bases line up with TRBD2. Germline CDR1 and CDR2: LGHNA and YSLEER. This CDR3 is 17 amino acids long. J lost 3 bases, V lost 0 bases, and 6 bases had no gene match.

This clonotype has a count of ten or more. The chain couples TRBV5-5 to TRBJ2-1; D call uncertain. Germline values: CDR1 SGHKS, CDR2 YYEKEE (reference sequence). The CDR3 has 13 amino acids. V shed 4 bases and J shed 9 bases, with 14 bases lying between them. The CDR3 nucleotides read TGTGCCAGCAGCCGCGTTTCAACTTTTGAGCAGTTCTTC. As protein: CASSRVSTFEQFF.

Many counts were recorded for this clonotype. The CDR3 region has the DNA TGTGCCAGCAGTCATGGGGTTTGGAAAAAATCCTACGAGCAGTACTTC. Its translation is CASSHGVWKKSYEQYF. This chain connects TRBV28 to TRBJ2-7, with D unresolved. Looked up from germline, CDR1 is MDHEN and CDR2 is SYDVKM. The CDR3 has 16 residues. Deletions cut 5 bases from V and 1 base from J, with 18 bases between.

This clonotype was recorded many times. The chain carries TRBV28 and TRBJ1-5; a weak D match, TRBD1 (5 bases). Germline values: CDR1 MDHEN, CDR2 SYDVKM. V was pared by 7 bases and J by 1 base, with 14 bases between. The CDR3 is made up of 15 amino acids. The CDR3 DNA sequence: TGTGCCAGCACCCCGGGGGAGTGGAGCAATCAGCCCCAGCATTTT. This codes for CASTPGEWSNQPQHF.

This clonotype was observed many times. This chain joins TRBV18 and TRBJ2-1, with 7 bases aligning to TRBD2. Germline assignment: CDR1 KGHSH and CDR2 LQKENI. V dropped 4 bases and J dropped 0; count of bases not matched to a gene: 3. The CDR3 consists of 15 residues. DNA for the CDR3: TGTGCCAGCTCACTCTCTAGCGGCTCCTACAATGAGCAGTTCTTC. Translating it yields CASSLSSGSYNEQFF.

This clonotype came up many times. The chain joins TRBV28 to TRBJ2-1; the D gene is possibly TRBD1 (5 bases). The CDR3 is 15 residues long. V shed 8 bases and J shed 7 bases, with 21 bases lying between them. Germline loops: CDR1 MDHEN, CDR2 SYDVKM. This chain's CDR3 is CASSDRTGHQNEQFF. The CDR3 DNA reads as TGTGCCAGCTCCGATCGCACAGGCCACCAAAATGAGCAGTTCTTC.

In its sample, this clonotype was seen many times. J is TRBJ2-1 and V is TRBV6-2 or TRBV6-3; TRBD2 aligns across 11 bases. CDR1 MNHEY and CDR2 SVGEGT come from the germline V gene. The CDR3 is made up of 17 amino acids. J gave up 6 bases and V 3 bases, and 10 bases lay outside the gene matches. Written as DNA, the CDR3 is TGTGCCAGCAGTTATGGAACCGGGACTAGCGGCTCCAATGAGCAGTTCTTC. Translating gives CASSYGTGTSGSNEQFF.